This T cell receptor beta chain was found in a study of blood T cell repertoires in COVID-19 (TCRdb year 2020). In terms of the full investigation: Samples covering the acute and convalescent phases of COVID-19 were provided by collaborators in the United States, Italy and Spain. The material from the prospective study consisted of cDNA or gDNA derived from T cells, B-cell-depleted T cells, or PBMCs. Subjects who had been exposed to COVID-19, were actively infected with it, or had recovered from it provided the deeply sampled blood TCRbeta repertoires that made up the dataset. A freely available public database, intended as a resource for researchers studying the immune response to SARS-CoV-2, is where the repertoires were released. Samples came from the ongoing ImmuneRACE study (first 160 participants) plus 1,254 subjects from 6 global collaborators. The sample metadata nearly always contained a de-identified subject ID, COVID-19 status, age in years and sex. Where available, HLA class I and class II types were obtained from metadata supplied by the sample provider rather than from assay-based typing. Study-wide conclusions, independent of this receptor: The amount of clinical and demographic metadata varied by source and participant and was provided uncurated.

As for this clone: Its antigen remains unidentified. The sample holds no much larger clone one base away, and base qualities are not on file.

Collaborating institutions collected whole blood in K2EDTA tubes following their own protocols. For TCRbeta analysis, collaborators shipped samples as frozen whole blood, isolated PBMCs, or DNA extracted from either of those sample types. TCRbeta CDR3 regions were amplified from genomic DNA by means of the immunoSEQ Assay, a bias-controlled multiplex PCR. Per the authors' processing: The number of nucleated cells in each sample was estimated from the amplification of reference gene primers within the assay. To quantify the absolute abundance of each unique TCRbeta CDR3 rearrangement, sequence reads were collapsed and filtered. For each sample, productive Simpson clonality was calculated by taking the square root of Simpson's diversity index across productive rearrangements. In its TCRdb copy, this immuneACCESS table keeps in-frame sequences only and misses some clones. Where compared with another copy, unresolved V genes explain less than half of these, and the others have no known cause. The DNA gave D and trimming, while V, J and clone size come from that table. This sample lists some 180,000 clones; roughly three quarters were detected once. The ten largest clones represent roughly 7.8% of the sample.

The CDR3 has 13 amino acids, counting the end cysteine and phenylalanine. Solely the CDR3 DNA is kept, with 39 bases framed from the first base. V and J lose 6 bases and 2 bases, and a span of 10 bases separates them. CDR1 and CDR2 were assigned from the germline V gene (reference sequence) as MNHNY and SVGAGI. The sequenced sample consisted of peripheral blood. This chain joins TRBV6-6 to TRBJ1-2, with the D gene too uncertain to name. This TCR was recovered from a woman in her forties or fifties with active or convalescent COVID-19. Here is the DNA: TGTGCCAGCAGCGTTACAGAGAACTATGGCTACACCTTC. This encodes CASSVTENYGYTF.